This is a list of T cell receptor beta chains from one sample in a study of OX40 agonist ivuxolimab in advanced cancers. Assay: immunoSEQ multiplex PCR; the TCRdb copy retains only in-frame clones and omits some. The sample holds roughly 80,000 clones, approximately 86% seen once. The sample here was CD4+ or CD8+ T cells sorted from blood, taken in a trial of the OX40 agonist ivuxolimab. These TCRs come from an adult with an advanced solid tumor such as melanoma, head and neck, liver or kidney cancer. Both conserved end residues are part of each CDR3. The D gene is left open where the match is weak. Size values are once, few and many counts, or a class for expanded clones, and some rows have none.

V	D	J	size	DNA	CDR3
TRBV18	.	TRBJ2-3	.	TGTGCCAGCTCACGCCCGCCCATCACAGATACGCAGTATTTT	CASSRPPITDTQYF
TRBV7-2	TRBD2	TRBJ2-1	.	TGTGCCAGCAGCTTAGCCGGGGGGTCCGGCAATGAGCAGTTCTTC	CASSLAGGSGNEQFF
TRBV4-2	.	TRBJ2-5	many	TGTGCCAGCAGCCAAGGGGGGGATGCGGAGACCCAGTACTTC	CASSQGGDAETQYF
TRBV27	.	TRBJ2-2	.	TGTGCCAGCAGTCTGCAGGGGACGAACACCGGGGAGCTGTTTTTT	CASSLQGTNTGELFF
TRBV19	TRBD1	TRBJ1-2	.	TGTGCCAGTCTCCCGTCAGGGGGTTTGGGTGGCTACACCTTC	CASLPSGGLGGYTF
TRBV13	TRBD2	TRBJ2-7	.	TGTGCCAGCCGACTAGCGGGAGGTTCCTACGAGCAGTACTTC	CASRLAGGSYEQYF
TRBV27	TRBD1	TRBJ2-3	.	TGTGCCAGCAGAGGACAGGCCACAGATACGCAGTATTTT	CASRGQATDTQYF
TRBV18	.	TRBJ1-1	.	TGTGCCAGCTCAGCGGTGGAGGGGAACACTGAAGCTTTCTTT	CASSAVEGNTEAFF
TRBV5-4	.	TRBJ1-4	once	TGTGCCAGCAGCTACGCTGGGGGGCCCAAACTGTTTTTT	CASSYAGGPKLFF
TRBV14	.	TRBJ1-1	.	TGTGCCAGCAGCCAAGATCGTAGAAAGGGTCCTATGAACACTGAAGCTTTCTTT	CASSQDRRKGPMNTEAFF
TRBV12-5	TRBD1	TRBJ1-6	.	TGTGCTAGTGCCCGCCGACAGGGGGATAATTCACCCCTCCACTTT	CASARRQGDNSPLHF
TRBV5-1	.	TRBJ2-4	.	TGCGCCAGCAGCTTGGGGGGAACCAAAAACATTCAGTACTTC	CASSLGGTKNIQYF
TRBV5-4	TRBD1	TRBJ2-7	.	TGTGCCAGCAGTCCGGGACAGGGGTCCTACGAGCAGTACTTC	CASSPGQGSYEQYF
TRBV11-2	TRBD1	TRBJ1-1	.	TGTGCCAGCAGCTCGGACAGGGTCACTGAAGCTTTCTTT	CASSSDRVTEAFF
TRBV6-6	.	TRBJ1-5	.	TGTGCCAGCAGAGCCATACAGTTTAATCAGCCCCAGCATTTT	CASRAIQFNQPQHF
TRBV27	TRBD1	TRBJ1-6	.	TGTGCCAGCAGTCCTCCTCGACAGGGAAAGAATTCACCCCTCCACTTT	CASSPPRQGKNSPLHF
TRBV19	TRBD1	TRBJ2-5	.	TGTGCCAGTAGTAGCCGGGGTACAGGGGTGAGAGAGACCCAGTACTTC	CASSSRGTGVRETQYF
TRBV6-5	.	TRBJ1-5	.	TGTGCCAGTAAACCGGGACTCTATAGCAATCAGCCCCAGCATTTT	CASKPGLYSNQPQHF